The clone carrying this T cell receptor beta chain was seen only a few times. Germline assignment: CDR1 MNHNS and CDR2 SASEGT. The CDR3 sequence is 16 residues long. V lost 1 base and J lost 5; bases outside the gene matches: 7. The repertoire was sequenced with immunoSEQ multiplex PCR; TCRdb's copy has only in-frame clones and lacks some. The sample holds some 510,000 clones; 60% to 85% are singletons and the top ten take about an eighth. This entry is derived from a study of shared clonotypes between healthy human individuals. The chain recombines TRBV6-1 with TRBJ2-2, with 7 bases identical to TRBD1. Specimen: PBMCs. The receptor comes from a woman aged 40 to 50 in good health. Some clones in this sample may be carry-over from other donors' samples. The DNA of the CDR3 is TGTGCCAGCAGTGAAGGAGGGGGCAGGTGGACCGGGGAGCTGTTTTTT. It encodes CASSEGGGRWTGELFF.